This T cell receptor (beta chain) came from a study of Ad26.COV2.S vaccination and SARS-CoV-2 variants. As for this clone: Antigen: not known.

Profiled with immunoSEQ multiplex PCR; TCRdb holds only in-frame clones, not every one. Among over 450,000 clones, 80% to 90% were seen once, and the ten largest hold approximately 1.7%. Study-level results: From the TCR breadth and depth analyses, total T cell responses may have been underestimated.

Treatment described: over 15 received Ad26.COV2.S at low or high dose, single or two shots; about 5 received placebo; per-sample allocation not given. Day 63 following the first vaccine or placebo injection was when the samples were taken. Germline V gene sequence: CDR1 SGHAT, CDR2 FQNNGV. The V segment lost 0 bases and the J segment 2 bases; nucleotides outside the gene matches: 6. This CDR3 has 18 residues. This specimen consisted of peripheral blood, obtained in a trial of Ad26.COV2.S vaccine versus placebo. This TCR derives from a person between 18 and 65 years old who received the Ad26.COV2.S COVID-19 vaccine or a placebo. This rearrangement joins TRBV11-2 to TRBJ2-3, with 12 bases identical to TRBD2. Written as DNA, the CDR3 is TGTGCCAGCAGCTTAGAATCGGGACTAGCGGGTAACACAGATACGCAGTATTTT. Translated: CASSLESGLAGNTDTQYF.